The 10 T cell receptor beta chains in this list originate from one sample, sequenced in a study of metastatic and nonmetastatic thyroid tumors. Before thyroid surgery, none of the patients had received any treatment. TCRdb re-processed the PCR reads through MiXCR. The sample holds 14,000 to 15,000 clones, 20% to 25% seen once. Sequences were obtained from tumor tissue. These receptors were collected from a female donor with papillary thyroid cancer or a benign thyroid nodule (not recorded which). Some clones in this sample may be carry-over from other donors' samples.

The chain links TRBV20-1 to TRBJ2-3, with 9 bases aligning to TRBD1. Germline CDR1 DFQATT, CDR2 SNEGSKA (reference sequence). This CDR3 is built from 13 residues. The junction had 8 bases not matched to a gene; V was cut back by 8 bases and J by 5 bases. CDR3 bases: TGCAGTTCCTGGACAGGGGTGGTAGATACGCAGTATTTT. This codes for CSSWTGVVDTQYF.

The chain recombines TRBV7-2 with TRBJ2-7, with D perhaps matching TRBD1 or TRBD2 (5 bases each). This CDR3 has 15 amino acids. V lost 3 bases to trimming and J lost 0 bases, with 12 bases between them. From germline, CDR1 is SGHTA and CDR2 FQGNSA. In nucleotides, the CDR3 is TGTGCCAGCAGCTTTGGGACCGTGAGCTCCTACGAGCAGTACTTC. Translating gives CASSFGTVSSYEQYF.

This clone showed up just a few times. J is TRBJ2-1 and V is TRBV20-1, with no clear D. Trimming took 6 bases from V and 4 from J, leaving 19 bases between them. CDR1 DFQATT and CDR2 SNEGSKA come from the germline V gene (reference sequence). CDR3 length: 15 amino acids. In DNA form, the CDR3 reads TGCAGTGCGCCATACGGACGATCGTTATACAATGAGCAGTTCTTC. Protein product: CSAPYGRSLYNEQFF.

This clone showed up just a few times. This sequence joins TRBV28 and TRBJ1-2; D is possibly TRBD1 (5 bases). Between the trimmed V and J ends, which lost 3 bases and 3 bases, there was a span of 14 bases. Germline V CDR1 and CDR2: MDHEN, SYDVKM. The CDR3 is made up of 15 amino acids. CDR3 sequence: CASSFGGGGYYGYTF. The CDR3 region has the DNA TGTGCCAGCAGTTTCGGCGGCGGGGGATACTATGGCTACACCTTC.

As concerns this clone: The CDR3 ends on some other residue instead of the conserved phenylalanine or tryptophan, so this is likely a read error. The gene calls are TRBV19 and TRBJ1-1, with D possibly matching TRBD1 (5 bases). The length of the CDR3 is 18 residues. V was trimmed by 7 bases and J by 3 bases, leaving 27 bases between them. Germline CDR1 is LNHDA and CDR2 is SQIVND (reference sequence). This CDR3 is CASTTLRRGRSGDTEAFL. DNA of the CDR3: TGTGCCAGTACTACCTTACGAAGGGGAAGGTCTGGGGACACTGAAGCTTTCCTT.

By proportion, this clone is medium-sized (0.01 to 0.1%). The gene calls are TRBV12-3 or TRBV12-4 and TRBJ2-7; 7 bases match TRBD1. The CDR3 is 15 residues long. Germline trimming cut 6 bases from V and 0 bases from J; bases unmatched to any gene: 8. CDR3 nucleotide sequence: TGTGCCAGCAGGGCCCGGGACAGCCCCTCCTACGAGCAGTACTTC. Protein product: CASRARDSPSYEQYF.

In this sample, this clone turned up a few times. One end of the junction is discordant with germline, which a read error may explain. The rearrangement joins TRBV6-4 to TRBJ1-2; tentative D call: TRBD1 (6 bases). There are 15 residues in the CDR3. The germline V gene has CDR1 MRHNA and CDR2 SNTAGT. The CDR3 reads CASSYSDIRTDGYTF. CDR3 DNA: TGTGCCAGCAGTTACTCCGATATCAGGACAGATGGCTACACCTTC.

The V and J genes are TRBV29-1 and TRBJ2-5, with 9 bases lining up with TRBD1. The length of the CDR3 is 12 residues. CDR1 is SQVTM and CDR2 is ANQGSEA in the germline V gene. CDR3 sequence: CIGGQGGGTQYF. The CDR3 DNA sequence: TGCATCGGGGGACAGGGTGGGGGGACCCAGTACTTC.

By share, this clone counts as medium-sized. This chain connects TRBV30 to TRBJ1-6; 8 bases are a match to TRBD1. Germline values: CDR1 GTSNPN, CDR2 SVGIG (reference sequence). The CDR3 consists of 15 residues. The V and J ends lost 0 bases and 7 bases, in that order; junction bases with no gene match: 5. CDR3 region: CAWSVDRGWNSPLHF. The CDR3 nucleotides are TGTGCCTGGAGTGTAGACAGGGGATGGAATTCACCCCTCCACTTT. The full variable domain, with the rest looked up from reference TRBV30 and TRBJ1-6, is SQTIHQWPATLVQPVGSPLSLECTVEGTSNPNLYWYRQAAGRGLQLLFYSVGIGQISSEVPQNLSASRPQDRQFILSSKKLLLSDSGFYLCAWSVDRGWNSPLHFGNGTRLTVT.

This clone was detected many times. The chain has TRBV4-1 and TRBJ1-3, with unresolved D. The CDR3 has 15 residues. The V and J ends lost 1 base and 4 bases respectively, with 11 bases between them. Per germline, CDR1 MGHRA and CDR2 YSYEKL. CDR3 residues: CASSQGEGTGNTIYF. CDR3 DNA: TGCGCCAGCAGCCAAGGAGAAGGTACGGGAAACACCATATATTTT.